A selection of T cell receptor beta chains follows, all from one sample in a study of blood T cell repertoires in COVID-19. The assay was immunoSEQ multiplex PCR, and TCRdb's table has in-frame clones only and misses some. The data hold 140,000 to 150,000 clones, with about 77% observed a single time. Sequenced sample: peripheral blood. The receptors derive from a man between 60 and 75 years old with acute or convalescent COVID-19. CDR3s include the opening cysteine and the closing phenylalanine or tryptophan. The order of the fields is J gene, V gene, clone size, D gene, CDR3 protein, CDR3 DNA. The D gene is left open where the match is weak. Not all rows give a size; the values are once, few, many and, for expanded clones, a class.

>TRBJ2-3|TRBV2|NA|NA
CASSYTDTQYF
TGTGCCAGCAGCTACACAGATACGCAGTATTTT
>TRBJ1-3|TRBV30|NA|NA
CAWSVAQDSGNTIYF
TGTGCCTGGAGTGTAGCCCAGGACTCTGGAAACACCATATATTTT
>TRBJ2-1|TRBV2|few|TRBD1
CATRGPRGNEQFF
TGTGCCACTAGGGGGCCTCGAGGGAATGAGCAGTTCTTC
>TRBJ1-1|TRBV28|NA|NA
CASSSQGKNTEAFF
TGTGCCAGCAGTTCACAGGGTAAGAACACTGAAGCTTTCTTT
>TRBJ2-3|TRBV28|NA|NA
CASNGGETRDTQYF
TGTGCCAGCAACGGAGGAGAAACGAGGGATACGCAGTATTTT
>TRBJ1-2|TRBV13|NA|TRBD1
CASSLATGGYYGYTF
TGTGCCAGCAGCCTCGCGACAGGGGGATACTATGGCTACACCTTC
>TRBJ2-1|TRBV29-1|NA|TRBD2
CSAPSGIMNEQFF
TGCAGCGCTCCTAGCGGGATTATGAATGAGCAGTTCTTC
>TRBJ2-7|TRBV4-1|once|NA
CASSHPAPDKSYEQYF
TGCGCCAGCAGCCACCCCGCCCCGGACAAATCCTACGAGCAGTACTTC
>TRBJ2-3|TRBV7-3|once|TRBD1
CASSLSGQGAIGTDTQYF
TGTGCCAGCAGCTTATCGGGACAGGGGGCGATCGGCACAGATACGCAGTATTTT
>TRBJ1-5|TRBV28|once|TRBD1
CASNDRGSNQPQHF
TGTGCCAGCAATGACAGGGGGAGCAATCAGCCCCAGCATTTT
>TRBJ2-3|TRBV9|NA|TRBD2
CASSVGQGMGLAPVGGDTQYF
TGTGCCAGCAGCGTAGGCCAGGGTATGGGACTAGCTCCTGTAGGGGGAGATACGCAGTATTTT
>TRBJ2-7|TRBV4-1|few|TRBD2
CASSIAGVYHEQYF
TGCGCCAGCTCTATAGCGGGAGTCTACCACGAGCAGTACTTC
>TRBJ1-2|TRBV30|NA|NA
CAWAIGGVGYTF
TGTGCCTGGGCTATCGGGGGGGTTGGCTACACCTTC
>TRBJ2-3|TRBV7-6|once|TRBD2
CASSSSAREADTQYF
TGTGCCAGCAGCTCCTCTGCGCGGGAGGCAGATACGCAGTATTTT
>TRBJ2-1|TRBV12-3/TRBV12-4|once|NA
CASSTRNEQFF
TGTGCCAGCAGTACCAGGAATGAGCAGTTCTTC
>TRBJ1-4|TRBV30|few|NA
CAWSAPQREKLFF
TGTGCCTGGAGTGCCCCCCAGCGAGAAAAACTGTTTTTT
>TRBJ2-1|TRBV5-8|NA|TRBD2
CASSPRATSTEQFF
TGTGCCAGCAGCCCTAGGGCGACTAGCACGGAGCAGTTCTTC
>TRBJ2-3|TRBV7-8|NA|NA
CASSSPGGLVSGTDTQYF
TGTGCCAGCAGCTCCCCAGGGGGACTAGTCTCTGGCACAGATACGCAGTATTTT
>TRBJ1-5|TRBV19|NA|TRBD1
CASTSGTVNQPQHF
TGTGCCAGTACGTCCGGGACAGTTAATCAGCCCCAGCATTTT
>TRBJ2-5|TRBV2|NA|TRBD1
CASSEQGQGETQYF
TGTGCCAGCAGTGAACAAGGACAGGGAGAGACCCAGTACTTC
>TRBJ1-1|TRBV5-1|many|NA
CASSSLGGAGTEAFF
TGCGCCAGCAGCAGCCTAGGGGGGGCCGGGACTGAAGCTTTCTTT
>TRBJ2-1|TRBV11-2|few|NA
CASSGAPSDNEQFF
TGTGCCAGCAGCGGAGCCCCTTCGGACAATGAGCAGTTCTTC
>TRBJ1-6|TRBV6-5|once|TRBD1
CASSYLGQGDSPLHF
TGTGCCAGCAGTTACTTAGGACAGGGTGATTCACCCCTCCACTTT
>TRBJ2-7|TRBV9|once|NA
CASSVGGTSRTNEQYF
TGTGCCAGCAGCGTAGGAGGGACTTCTAGGACTAACGAGCAGTACTTC
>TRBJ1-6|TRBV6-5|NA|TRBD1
CASSYSGQAYNSPLHF
TGTGCCAGCAGTTACTCGGGACAGGCGTATAATTCACCCCTCCACTTT
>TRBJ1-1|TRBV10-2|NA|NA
CASSGFFLDEAFF
TGCGCCAGCTCCGGGTTCTTTTTAGATGAAGCTTTCTTT
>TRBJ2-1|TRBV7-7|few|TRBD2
CASSLRLAGENNEQFF
TGTGCCAGCAGCTTAAGGCTAGCGGGAGAAAACAATGAGCAGTTCTTC
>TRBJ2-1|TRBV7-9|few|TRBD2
CASSLGAGEYNEQFF
TGTGCCAGCAGCTTAGGAGCGGGAGAGTACAATGAGCAGTTCTTC
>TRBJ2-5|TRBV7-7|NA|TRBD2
CASSPRGGGETQYF
TGTGCCAGCAGCCCTCGGGGGGGAGGAGAGACCCAGTACTTC
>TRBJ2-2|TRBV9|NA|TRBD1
CASSVNRGRDTGELFF
TGTGCCAGCAGCGTTAACAGGGGGCGGGACACCGGGGAGCTGTTTTTT
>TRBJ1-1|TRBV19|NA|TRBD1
CASSLGTGGAKTEAFF
TGTGCCAGTAGTCTCGGGACAGGGGGCGCGAAAACTGAAGCTTTCTTT